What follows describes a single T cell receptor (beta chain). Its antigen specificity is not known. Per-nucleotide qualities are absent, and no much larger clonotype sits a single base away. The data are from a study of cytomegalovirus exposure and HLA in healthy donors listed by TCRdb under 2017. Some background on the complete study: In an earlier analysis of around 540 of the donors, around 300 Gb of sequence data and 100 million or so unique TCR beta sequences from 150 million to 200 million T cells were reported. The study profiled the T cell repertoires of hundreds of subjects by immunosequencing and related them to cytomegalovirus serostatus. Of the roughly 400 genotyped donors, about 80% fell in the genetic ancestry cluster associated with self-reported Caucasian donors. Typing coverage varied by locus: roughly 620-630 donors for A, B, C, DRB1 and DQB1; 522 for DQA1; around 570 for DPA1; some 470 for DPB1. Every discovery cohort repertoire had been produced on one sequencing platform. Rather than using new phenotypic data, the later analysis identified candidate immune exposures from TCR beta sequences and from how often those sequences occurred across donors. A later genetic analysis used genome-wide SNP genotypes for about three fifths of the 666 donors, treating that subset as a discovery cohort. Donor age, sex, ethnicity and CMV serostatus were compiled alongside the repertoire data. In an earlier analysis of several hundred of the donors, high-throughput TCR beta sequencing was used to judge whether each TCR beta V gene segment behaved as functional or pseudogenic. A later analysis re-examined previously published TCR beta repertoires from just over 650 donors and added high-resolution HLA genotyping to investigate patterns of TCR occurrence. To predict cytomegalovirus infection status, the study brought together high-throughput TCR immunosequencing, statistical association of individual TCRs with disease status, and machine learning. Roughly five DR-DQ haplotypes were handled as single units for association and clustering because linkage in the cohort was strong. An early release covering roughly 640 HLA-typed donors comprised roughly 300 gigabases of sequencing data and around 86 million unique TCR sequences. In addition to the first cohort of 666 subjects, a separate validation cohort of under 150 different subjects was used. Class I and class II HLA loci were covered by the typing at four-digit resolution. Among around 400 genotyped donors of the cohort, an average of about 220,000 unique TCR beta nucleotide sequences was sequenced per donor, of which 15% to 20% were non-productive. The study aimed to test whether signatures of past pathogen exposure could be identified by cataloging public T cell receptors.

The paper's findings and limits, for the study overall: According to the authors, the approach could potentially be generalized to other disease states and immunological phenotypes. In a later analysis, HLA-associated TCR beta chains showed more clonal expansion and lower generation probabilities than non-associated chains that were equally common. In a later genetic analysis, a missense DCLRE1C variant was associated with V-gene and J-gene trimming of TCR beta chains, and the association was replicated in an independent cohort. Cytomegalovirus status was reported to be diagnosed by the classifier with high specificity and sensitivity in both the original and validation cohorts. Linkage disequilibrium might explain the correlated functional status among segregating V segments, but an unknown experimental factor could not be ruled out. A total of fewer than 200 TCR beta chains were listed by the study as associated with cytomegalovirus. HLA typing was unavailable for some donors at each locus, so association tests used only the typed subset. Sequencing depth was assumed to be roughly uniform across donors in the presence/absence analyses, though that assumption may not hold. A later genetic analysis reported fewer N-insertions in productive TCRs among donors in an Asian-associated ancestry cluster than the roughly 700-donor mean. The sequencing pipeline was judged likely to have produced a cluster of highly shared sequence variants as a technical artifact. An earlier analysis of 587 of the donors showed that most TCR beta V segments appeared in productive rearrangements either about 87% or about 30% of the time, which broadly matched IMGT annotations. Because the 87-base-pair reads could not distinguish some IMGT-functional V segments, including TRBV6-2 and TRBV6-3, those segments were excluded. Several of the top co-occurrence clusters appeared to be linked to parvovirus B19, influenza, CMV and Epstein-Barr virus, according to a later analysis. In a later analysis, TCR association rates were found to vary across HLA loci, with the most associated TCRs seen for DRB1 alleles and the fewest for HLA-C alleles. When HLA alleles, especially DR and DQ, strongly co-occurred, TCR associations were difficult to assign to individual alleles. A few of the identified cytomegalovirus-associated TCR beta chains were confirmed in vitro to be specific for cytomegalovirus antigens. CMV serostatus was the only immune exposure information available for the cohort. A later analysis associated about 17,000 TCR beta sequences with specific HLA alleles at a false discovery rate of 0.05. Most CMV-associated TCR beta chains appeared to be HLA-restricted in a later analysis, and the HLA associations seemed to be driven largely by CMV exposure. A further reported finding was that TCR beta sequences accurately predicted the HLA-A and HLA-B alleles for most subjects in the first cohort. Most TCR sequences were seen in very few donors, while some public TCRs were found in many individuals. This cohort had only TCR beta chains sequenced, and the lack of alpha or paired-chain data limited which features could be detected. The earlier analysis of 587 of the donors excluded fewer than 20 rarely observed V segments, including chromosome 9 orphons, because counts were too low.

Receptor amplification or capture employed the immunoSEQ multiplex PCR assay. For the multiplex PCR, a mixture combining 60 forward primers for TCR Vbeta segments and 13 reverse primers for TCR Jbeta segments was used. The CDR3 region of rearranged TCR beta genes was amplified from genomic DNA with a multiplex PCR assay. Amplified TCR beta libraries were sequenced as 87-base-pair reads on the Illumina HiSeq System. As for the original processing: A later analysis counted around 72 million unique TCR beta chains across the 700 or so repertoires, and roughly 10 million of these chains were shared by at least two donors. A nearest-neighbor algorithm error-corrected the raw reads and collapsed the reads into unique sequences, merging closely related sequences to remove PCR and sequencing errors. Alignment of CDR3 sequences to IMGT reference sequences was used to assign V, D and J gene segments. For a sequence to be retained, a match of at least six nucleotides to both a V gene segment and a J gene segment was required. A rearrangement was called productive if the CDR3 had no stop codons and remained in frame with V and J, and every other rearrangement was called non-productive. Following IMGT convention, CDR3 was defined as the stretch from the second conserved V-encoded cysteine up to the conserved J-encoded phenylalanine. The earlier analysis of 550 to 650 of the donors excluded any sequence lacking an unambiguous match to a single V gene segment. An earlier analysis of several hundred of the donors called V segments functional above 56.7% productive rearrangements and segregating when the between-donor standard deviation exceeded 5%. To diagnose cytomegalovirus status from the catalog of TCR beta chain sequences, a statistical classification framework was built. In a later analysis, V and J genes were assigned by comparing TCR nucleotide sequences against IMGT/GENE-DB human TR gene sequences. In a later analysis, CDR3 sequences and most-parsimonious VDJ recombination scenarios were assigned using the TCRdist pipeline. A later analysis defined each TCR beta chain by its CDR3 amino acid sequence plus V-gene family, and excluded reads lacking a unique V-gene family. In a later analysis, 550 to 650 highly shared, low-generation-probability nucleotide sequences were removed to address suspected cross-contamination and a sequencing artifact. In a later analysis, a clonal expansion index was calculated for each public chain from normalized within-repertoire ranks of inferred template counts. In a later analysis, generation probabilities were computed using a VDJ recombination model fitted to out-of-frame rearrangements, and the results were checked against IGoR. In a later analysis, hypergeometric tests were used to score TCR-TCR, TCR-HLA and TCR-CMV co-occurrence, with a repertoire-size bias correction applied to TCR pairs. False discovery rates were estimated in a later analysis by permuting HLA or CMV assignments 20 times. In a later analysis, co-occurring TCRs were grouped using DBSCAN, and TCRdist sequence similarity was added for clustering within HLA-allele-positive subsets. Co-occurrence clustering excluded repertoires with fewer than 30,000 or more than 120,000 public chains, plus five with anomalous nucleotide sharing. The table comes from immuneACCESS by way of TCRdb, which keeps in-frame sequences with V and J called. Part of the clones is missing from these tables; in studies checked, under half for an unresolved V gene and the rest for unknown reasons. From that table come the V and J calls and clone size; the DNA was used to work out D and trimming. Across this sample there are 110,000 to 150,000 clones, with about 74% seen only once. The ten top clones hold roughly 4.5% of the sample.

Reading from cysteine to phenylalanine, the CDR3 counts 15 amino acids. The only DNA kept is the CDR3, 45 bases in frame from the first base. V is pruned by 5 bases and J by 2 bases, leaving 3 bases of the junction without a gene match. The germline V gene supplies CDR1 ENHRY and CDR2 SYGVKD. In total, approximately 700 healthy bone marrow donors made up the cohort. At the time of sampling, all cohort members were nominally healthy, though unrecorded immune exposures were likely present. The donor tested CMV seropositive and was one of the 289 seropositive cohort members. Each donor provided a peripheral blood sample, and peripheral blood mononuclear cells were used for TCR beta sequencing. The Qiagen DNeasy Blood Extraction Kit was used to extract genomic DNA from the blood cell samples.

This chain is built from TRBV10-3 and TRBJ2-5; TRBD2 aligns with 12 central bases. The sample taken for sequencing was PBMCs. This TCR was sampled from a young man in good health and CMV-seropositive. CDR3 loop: CAISPLAGGQETQYF. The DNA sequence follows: TGTGCCATCAGTCCGCTAGCGGGGGGGCAAGAGACCCAGTACTTC.